Shown below are 29 T cell receptor beta chains from a single sample sequenced in a study of T cell changes during pregnancy in multiple sclerosis. Assay used: immunoSEQ multiplex PCR; TCRdb lists only in-frame clones, some missing. Of about 74,000 clones in the sample, 70% to 90% are singletons; the top ten hold 3% to 4%. The specimen comprised peripheral blood, sampled before pregnancy. These receptors all stem from a female donor with multiple sclerosis, enrolled in a pregnancy study.

The V and J genes are TRBV13 and TRBJ2-7; the match to TRBD2 covers 8 bases. Germline CDR1 PRHDT, CDR2 FYEKMQ (reference sequence). V trimming: 5 bases; J trimming: 0 bases; junction bases outside the gene matches: 3. This CDR3 is 14 amino acids long. The CDR3 nucleotides read TGTGCCAGCAGCCAAAGCGGGAGCTCCTACGAGCAGTACTTC. Protein: CASSQSGSSYEQYF. The full variable domain, its missing parts supplied by reference TRBV13 and TRBJ2-7, is AAGVIQSPRHLIKEKRETATLKCYPIPRHDTVYWYQQGPGQDPQFLISFYEKMQSDKGSIPDRFSAQQFSDYHSELNMSSLELGDSALYFCASSQSGSSYEQYFGPGTRLTVT.

This chain joins TRBV7-8 and TRBJ1-1, with D perhaps TRBD1 (6 bases). The CDR3 is made up of 17 amino acids. Trimming took off 2 bases at V and 0 bases at J, with 16 bases between the two ends. Germline V lookup: CDR1 SGHVS, CDR2 FQNEAQ. CDR3 DNA: TGTGCCAGCAGCTTATCCGGACAGTCTACACTGAACACTGAAGCTTTCTTT. Its translation is CASSLSGQSTLNTEAFF.

V usage is TRBV10-3 and J usage is TRBJ1-1, with 8 bases matching TRBD1. Germline loops: CDR1 ENHRY, CDR2 SYGVKD. CDR3 length equals 16 residues. V gave up 6 bases and J gave up 1 base; unmatched junction bases: 10. CDR3: CAIRTGTGPQNTEAFF. In DNA form, the CDR3 reads TGTGCCATCAGGACCGGGACAGGCCCCCAGAACACTGAAGCTTTCTTT.

The chain recombines TRBV5-6 with TRBJ2-7, with 7 bases lining up with TRBD1. There are 16 residues in the CDR3. CDR1 is SGHDT, CDR2 YYEEEE, per germline. V was clipped by 3 bases and J by 2 bases; unmatched bases: 11. The CDR3 spells CASSSQQGPPPYEQYF. The CDR3 bases are TGTGCCAGCAGCTCCCAACAGGGGCCGCCGCCCTACGAGCAGTACTTC.

The chain joins TRBV6-1 to TRBJ1-5; weak D call: TRBD1 (5 bases). Trimming left V 1 base short and J 7 bases short, with 14 bases between. This CDR3 comprises 15 residues. Germline CDR1 is MNHNS and CDR2 is SASEGT. CDR3 DNA sequence: TGTGCCAGCAGTGAAGATGGGGCAGGTAGGCAGCCCCAGCATTTT. This gives the protein CASSEDGAGRQPQHF.

The chain recombines TRBV27 with TRBJ1-1, with a possible D match to TRBD1 (5 bases). Germline CDR1 MNHEY, CDR2 SMNVEV (reference sequence). With 2 bases removed from V and 4 bases from J, the gap between germline ends came to 11 bases. The CDR3 extends over 14 amino acids. The CDR3 sequence is CASSLNSGVTEAFF. CDR3 coding DNA: TGTGCCAGCAGTTTAAATTCGGGGGTCACTGAAGCTTTCTTT.

The rearrangement joins TRBV4-3 to TRBJ1-1; the D gene is possibly TRBD1 (5 bases). The CDR3 length is 14 residues. Looked up from germline, CDR1 is LGHNA and CDR2 is YSLEER. The V end lost 5 bases, the J end lost 7 bases, and 17 bases lay between the germline ends. CDR3 loop: CASSGPGRGDEAFF. CDR3 coding DNA: TGCGCCAGCAGCGGCCCAGGACGGGGGGATGAAGCTTTCTTT.

The gene calls are TRBV10-1 and TRBJ2-3, with TRBD2 identical over 10 bases. The CDR3 has 15 residues. The trim removed 6 bases at V and 1 base at J, leaving 4 bases unmatched. The germline gives CDR1 WNHNN, CDR2 SYGVQD (reference sequence). The CDR3 DNA sequence: TGCGCCAGCAGACCCGGGACTAGCGGCACAGATACGCAGTATTTT. It is translated as CASRPGTSGTDTQYF.

The CDR3 DNA reads as TGTGCCAGCAGGAAAGGGGGCGCCGGCACTGAAGCTTTCTTT. The encoded protein is CASRKGGAGTEAFF. The genes are TRBV5-6 and TRBJ1-1, with 7 bases that match TRBD1. V lost 5 bases and J lost 4; bases outside the gene matches: 8. This CDR3 is 14 amino acids long. Germline CDR1 and CDR2: SGHDT and YYEEEE.

V gene TRBV5-6 combines with J gene TRBJ1-6; the match to TRBD1 covers 8 bases. This CDR3 region has 16 residues. Per germline, CDR1 SGHDT and CDR2 YYEEEE. V dropped 4 bases and J dropped 0; count of bases not matched to a gene: 3. The CDR3 sequence: CASSPDRASYNSPLHF. The CDR3 nucleotides read TGTGCCAGCAGCCCGGACAGGGCCTCCTATAATTCACCCCTCCACTTT.

V usage is TRBV5-1 and J usage is TRBJ2-7; 10 bases align to TRBD1. The germline V gene encodes CDR1 SGHRS and CDR2 YFSETQ. This CDR3 has 14 residues. V lost 5 bases to trimming and J lost 5 bases; unmatched junction nucleotides: 7. The CDR3 protein is CASSQDRGLDEQYF. The CDR3 DNA reads as TGCGCCAGCAGTCAAGACAGGGGGCTTGACGAGCAGTACTTC.

The chain carries TRBV25-1 and TRBJ2-1; 7 bases align to TRBD2. The CDR3 loop spans 14 amino acids. Germline V gene sequence: CDR1 MGHDK, CDR2 SYGVNS. The V segment lost 6 bases and the J segment 6 bases; nucleotides outside the gene matches: 8. CDR3 in DNA: TGTGCCAGCAGGCGAGCGGGGAGCTGCAATGAGCAGTTCTTC. Encoded protein: CASRRAGSCNEQFF.

The V gene is TRBV7-6, the J gene TRBJ2-2; TRBD1 matches at 8 bases. The CDR3 has 14 amino acids. The junction had 4 bases not matched to a gene; V was cut back by 4 bases and J by 6 bases. Germline-derived CDR1 and CDR2 are SGHVS and FNYEAQ. The CDR3 sequence is CASSYQQGAGELFF. The CDR3 nucleotides are TGTGCCAGCAGCTACCAACAGGGGGCCGGGGAGCTGTTTTTT.

The chain joins TRBV2 to TRBJ2-4; 7 nucleotides match TRBD1. CDR1 is SNHLY, CDR2 FYNNEI, per germline. CDR3 length: 15 amino acids. V dropped 4 bases and J dropped 2; count of bases not matched to a gene: 5. CDR3 in amino acids: CASSGKGASKNIQYF. CDR3 coding DNA: TGTGCCAGCAGTGGAAAGGGGGCTTCCAAAAACATTCAGTACTTC.

This clone was detected once. The rearrangement links TRBV28 to TRBJ1-2, with 8 bases aligning to TRBD1. CDR1 is MDHEN and CDR2 is SYDVKM in the germline V gene. V shed 3 bases, J shed 8 bases, and the junction held 8 bases outside the gene matches. This CDR3 spans 14 amino acids. The CDR3 loop is CASSFQGTGEGYTF. The CDR3 coding sequence is TGTGCCAGCAGTTTCCAGGGGACAGGCGAGGGCTACACCTTC.

V and J are TRBV27 and TRBJ1-2; D gene uncertain. Germline CDR1 reads MNHEY; CDR2 reads SMNVEV (reference sequence). V was trimmed by 6 bases and J by 2 bases, leaving 13 bases between them. The CDR3 is made up of 14 amino acids. DNA for the CDR3: TGTGCCAGCAGCTTTCGTCGGGGAAACTATGGCTACACCTTC. This sequence encodes CASSFRRGNYGYTF.

The chain employs TRBV25-1 and TRBJ1-2, with D tentatively TRBD1 (5 bases). V dropped 1 base and J dropped 6 bases, with 6 bases sitting between them. The germline CDR1 and CDR2 sequences are MGHDK and SYGVNS. The CDR3 totals 12 residues. The CDR3 DNA follows: TGTGCCAGCAGTGAATTGGGGCATGGCTACACCTTC. Amino acid sequence: CASSELGHGYTF.

This clone came up once. The chain joins TRBV7-2 to TRBJ2-5; D might be TRBD2 (5 bases). The CDR3 consists of 16 residues. Germline V gives CDR1 SGHTA, CDR2 FQGNSA. V dropped 0 bases and J dropped 5 bases, with 16 bases sitting between them. This CDR3 is CASSLAMFGNPETQYF. DNA of the CDR3: TGTGCCAGCAGCTTAGCGATGTTCGGGAACCCGGAGACCCAGTACTTC. The entire variable domain, with the rest obtained from reference TRBV7-2 and TRBJ2-5, is as follows: GAGVSQSPSNKVTEKGKDVELRCDPISGHTALYWYRQSLGQGLEFLIYFQGNSAPDKSGLPSDRFSAERTGGSVSTLTIQRTQQEDSAVYLCASSLAMFGNPETQYFGPGTRLLVL.

This clone appeared a few times. This chain links TRBV7-9 with TRBJ2-5; 10 bases align to TRBD1. The CDR3 contains 16 residues. V was clipped by 6 bases and J by 6 bases; unmatched bases: 13. CDR1 is SEHNR, CDR2 FQNEAQ, per germline (reference sequence). CDR3 nucleotides: TGTGCCAGCAGTCACACGCCCGGGACAGGGGTGAAGACCCAGTACTTC. It specifies CASSHTPGTGVKTQYF.

This clone was seen only once. The chain is built from TRBV30 and TRBJ2-7; 11 bases match TRBD1. The germline CDR1 and CDR2 sequences are GTSNPN and SVGIG (reference sequence). The trim removed 3 bases at V and 3 bases at J, leaving 1 base unmatched. The CDR3 is made up of 13 amino acids. The CDR3 region has the DNA TGTGCCTGGAGGGGACAGGGGGACTACGAGCAGTACTTC. Translation: CAWRGQGDYEQYF.

This rearrangement joins TRBV5-1 to TRBJ2-7, with unresolved D. The length of the CDR3 is 14 residues. Germline V gene data show CDR1 as SGHRS and CDR2 as YFSETQ. The V end lost 1 base, the J end lost 3 bases, and 11 bases lay between the germline ends. The CDR3 DNA reads TGCGCCAGCAGCTTGCTGACATCAGGCTACGAGCAGTACTTC. It yields the protein CASSLLTSGYEQYF.

This chain joins TRBV5-5 and TRBJ2-5, with D possibly being TRBD1 (6 bases). This CDR3 region has 14 residues. V was shortened by 1 base and J by 1 base, with 8 bases between the two germline ends. Germline-derived CDR1 and CDR2 are SGHKS and YYEKEE (reference sequence). The CDR3 DNA follows: TGTGCCAGCAGCTTGTTGGGGGCCCAAGAGACCCAGTACTTC. It yields the protein CASSLLGAQETQYF.

The chain employs TRBV18 and TRBJ1-1, with a possible D match to TRBD1 (5 bases). Germline V gives CDR1 KGHSH, CDR2 LQKENI. The CDR3 is 14 amino acids. V lost 3 bases to trimming and J lost 7 bases, with 15 bases between them. This CDR3 is CASSPGLGRGEAFF. The DNA for the CDR3 is TGTGCCAGCTCACCTGGTCTGGGGCGGGGTGAAGCTTTCTTT.

This chain joins TRBV4-3 and TRBJ2-1; no clear D. The CDR3 length is 14 residues. V was clipped by 0 bases and J by 6 bases, with 9 bases between them. The germline V gene encodes CDR1 LGHNA and CDR2 YSLEER. Written as DNA, the CDR3 is TGCGCCAGCAGCCAAGACCCCCTTATCAATGAGCAGTTCTTC. This gives the protein CASSQDPLINEQFF.

The CDR3: CASSPQDGTIYF. The CDR3 DNA reads TGTGCCAGCAGTCCTCAGGATGGAACCATATATTTT. This chain connects TRBV6-5 to TRBJ1-3, with D unresolved. V lost 5 bases to trimming and J lost 10 bases, with 12 bases between them. Germline V gives CDR1 MNHEY, CDR2 SVGAGI. This CDR3 spans 12 amino acids.

V usage is TRBV28 and J usage is TRBJ2-1; TRBD2 matches at 7 bases. The CDR3 spans 15 residues. Looked up from germline, CDR1 is MDHEN and CDR2 is SYDVKM. Trimming took 8 bases from V and 0 from J; bases not matched to a gene: 7. In DNA, the CDR3 is TGTGCCAGCGGCCGTGGGGGGGACTCCTACAATGAGCAGTTCTTC. This translates into CASGRGGDSYNEQFF.

This chain joins TRBV7-6 and TRBJ1-1; 8 positions match TRBD1. Germline-derived CDR1 and CDR2 are SGHVS and FNYEAQ. V trimming: 5 bases; J trimming: 5 bases; junction bases outside the gene matches: 7. This CDR3 region has 14 residues. CDR3 in amino acids: CASSPKTGATEAFF. The CDR3 region has the DNA TGTGCCAGCAGCCCTAAGACAGGGGCGACTGAAGCTTTCTTT.

The rearrangement joins TRBV9 to TRBJ2-2, with 11 positions matching TRBD2. This CDR3 contains 16 residues. J was trimmed by 4 bases and V by 4 bases; bases with no gene match: 6. The V gene's germline CDR1 is SGDLS and CDR2 YYNGEE. For the CDR3, the DNA is TGTGCCAGCAGCCCTAGGGGACTAGCGGCCACCGGGGAGCTGTTTTTT. As protein: CASSPRGLAATGELFF.

The chain employs TRBV4-2 and TRBJ1-2; 8 nucleotides agree with TRBD1. Germline V gene sequence: CDR1 LGHNA, CDR2 YNFKEQ. J was trimmed by 3 bases and V by 3 bases; bases with no gene match: 6. This CDR3 spans 15 amino acids. Here the CDR3 DNA reads TGTGCCAGCAGCCAGAGGACAGGGACAGACTATGGCTACACCTTC. Its translation: CASSQRTGTDYGYTF.